Sequencing of this T cell receptor (beta chain) was carried out in a study of T cell changes during pregnancy in multiple sclerosis (dated by TCRdb to between 2018 and 2021). About the full investigation: In women with multiple sclerosis, the researchers looked at how the T cell repertoire shifted as pregnancy progressed.

CDR1 and CDR2 (ENHRY, SYGVKD) derive from the germline V gene. Including the terminal cysteine and phenylalanine, the CDR3 comprises 19 residues. The only DNA kept is the CDR3, 57 bases in frame from the first base. Clipping removes 0 bases from V and 0 bases from J, with 11 as the unmatched junction base count. In regard to this clone: Its antigen is still unknown. Base qualities are not recorded, but no much larger clone differs from it by a single base.

The library was produced with the immunoSEQ multiplex PCR assay. This is the immuneACCESS table as TCRdb keeps it, with only in-frame sequences that have V and J called. A part of the clones is gone; compared with another copy, unresolved V genes explain less than half, and the rest is unexplained. The sample data list about 34,000 clones, and roughly 90% of these were observed just once. The ten top clones hold around 4.1% of the sample. Here the sequenced sample was CD8+ T cells from peripheral blood mononuclear cells, taken after pregnancy. The clonotype comes from a female donor with multiple sclerosis, enrolled in a pregnancy study. In this chain, TRBV10-3 is recombined with TRBJ2-3; TRBD2 lines up with 8 middle nucleotides. CDR3 loop: CAISESREARGPSTDTQYF. The DNA sequence follows: TGTGCCATCAGTGAGTCGCGGGAGGCGAGAGGACCTAGCACAGATACGCAGTATTTT.